This TCR beta chain is from a study of blood T cell repertoires in COVID-19. Across the whole study: Samples taken during acute and convalescent COVID-19 were collected in the United States, Italy and Spain.

With 2 bases removed from V and 2 bases from J, the gap between germline ends came to 9 bases. The CDR3 runs 14 residues. Germline CDR1 and CDR2: SGDLS and YYNGEE. Authors' data handling: Amplified reference gene primers provided the basis for estimating nucleated cell counts. The protocol was immunoSEQ multiplex PCR, while the TCRdb copy is restricted to in-frame clones and leaves out a portion. V and J calls and clone size are those listed in that table; D and trimming were worked out from the DNA. The repertoire holds 150,000 to 200,000 clones, with around nine tenths as singletons. Regarding this clone: Other DNA sequences from this sample encode an identical CDR3 as well.

This receptor was obtained from a man between 65 and 79 years old with acute or convalescent COVID-19. V gene TRBV9 combines with J gene TRBJ2-3, with TRBD2 as a possible D gene (6 bases). The material sequenced was peripheral blood. The CDR3 DNA reads as TGTGCCAGCAGCGTGCGGGATTTCACAGATACGCAGTATTTT. Residues: CASSVRDFTDTQYF.